These T cell receptor beta chains were read from a single sample in a study of cytomegalovirus exposure and HLA in healthy donors. Clones were read by immunoSEQ multiplex PCR, and TCRdb kept only the in-frame ones, dropping some. Of some 120,000 clones listed, 9% to 10% are singletons. Specimen: PBMCs. Receptor source: a man aged 30 to 39 in good health and CMV-seronegative. Each CDR3 is given with its conserved first and last residue. A D gene is named only where the DNA matches it firmly. Clone sizes are given selectively: once, few, many, or a class where the clone is expanded.

clone size: NA
J gene: TRBJ1-3
V gene: TRBV4-1
D gene: NA
CDR3 protein: CASSQLAGSGNTIYF
CDR3 DNA: TGCGCCAGCAGCCAACTAGCGGGCTCTGGAAACACCATATATTTT

clone size: few
J gene: TRBJ1-2
V gene: TRBV6-1
D gene: NA
CDR3 protein: CASKANGANYGYTF
CDR3 DNA: TGTGCCAGCAAAGCAAACGGAGCTAACTATGGCTACACCTTC

clone size: few
J gene: TRBJ2-1
V gene: TRBV12-5
D gene: TRBD1
CDR3 protein: CASGGGQPGVYNEQFF
CDR3 DNA: TGTGCTAGTGGTGGGGGACAGCCCGGGGTCTACAATGAGCAGTTCTTC

clone size: NA
J gene: TRBJ1-1
V gene: TRBV6-1
D gene: NA
CDR3 protein: CASSEALMGSSLNTEAFF
CDR3 DNA: TGTGCCAGCAGTGAAGCGCTCATGGGTAGCAGCTTGAACACTGAAGCTTTCTTT

clone size: few
J gene: TRBJ2-2
V gene: TRBV5-1
D gene: NA
CDR3 protein: CASSLEQDNTGELFF
CDR3 DNA: TGCGCCAGCAGCTTGGAACAGGACAACACCGGGGAGCTGTTTTTT

clone size: NA
J gene: TRBJ1-2
V gene: TRBV18
D gene: TRBD1
CDR3 protein: CASSPGQGWNYGYTF
CDR3 DNA: TGTGCCAGCTCACCAGGACAGGGTTGGAACTATGGCTACACCTTC

clone size: NA
J gene: TRBJ1-2
V gene: TRBV5-6
D gene: TRBD1
CDR3 protein: CASSLRDRATFSGYTF
CDR3 DNA: TGTGCCAGCAGCCTCCGGGACAGGGCTACGTTTTCTGGCTACACCTTC

clone size: few
J gene: TRBJ2-1
V gene: TRBV9
D gene: TRBD1
CDR3 protein: CASSARQGFSYNEQFF
CDR3 DNA: TGTGCCAGCAGCGCTCGACAGGGGTTTTCCTACAATGAGCAGTTCTTC

clone size: NA
J gene: TRBJ1-1
V gene: TRBV28
D gene: TRBD1
CDR3 protein: CASRGYHRGGTEAFF
CDR3 DNA: TGTGCCAGCAGGGGGTATCACAGGGGGGGCACTGAAGCTTTCTTT

clone size: few
J gene: TRBJ2-7
V gene: TRBV6-5
D gene: NA
CDR3 protein: CASSPSAGPTYEQYF
CDR3 DNA: TGTGCCAGCAGTCCCTCGGCAGGTCCTACCTACGAGCAGTACTTC